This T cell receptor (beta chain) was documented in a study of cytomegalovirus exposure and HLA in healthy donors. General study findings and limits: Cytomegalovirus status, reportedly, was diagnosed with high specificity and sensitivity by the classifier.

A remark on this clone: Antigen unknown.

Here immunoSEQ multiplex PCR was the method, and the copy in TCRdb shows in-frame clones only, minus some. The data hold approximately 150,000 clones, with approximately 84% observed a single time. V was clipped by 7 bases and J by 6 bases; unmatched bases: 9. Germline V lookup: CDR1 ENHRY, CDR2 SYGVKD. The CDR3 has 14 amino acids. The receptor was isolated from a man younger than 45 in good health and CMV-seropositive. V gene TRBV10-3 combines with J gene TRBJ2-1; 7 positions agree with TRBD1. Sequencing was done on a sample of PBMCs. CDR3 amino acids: CAIKDRESANEQFF. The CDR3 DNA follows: TGTGCCATCAAAGACAGGGAATCTGCCAATGAGCAGTTCTTC.